The 32 T cell receptor beta chains given below trace back to one sample, sequenced in a study of blood T cell repertoires in COVID-19. The method was immunoSEQ multiplex PCR; TCRdb's version includes in-frame clones alone and lacks a portion of them. This table holds 150,000 to 190,000 clones, about 86% found once. Specimen: PBMCs or T cells enriched from blood (not recorded which). The receptor source for this set is a man aged 45-60 years who had recovered from COVID-19.

This chain joins TRBV27 and TRBJ1-6, with a weak D call TRBD1 (6 bases). CDR1 and CDR2 from the germline V gene are MNHEY and SMNVEV (reference sequence). This CDR3 region has 17 residues. The V and J ends lost 3 bases and 2 bases respectively, with 14 bases between them. In DNA, the CDR3 is TGTGCCAGCAGTTTTCGCATACAGGGAACCTATAATTCACCCCTCCACTTT. This codes for CASSFRIQGTYNSPLHF.

The rearrangement uses TRBV6-6 and TRBJ1-5; TRBD1 might be the D (5 bases). Germline-derived CDR1 and CDR2 are MNHNY and SVGAGI (reference sequence). This CDR3 is built from 16 residues. V dropped 6 bases and J dropped 5 bases, with 20 bases sitting between them. The CDR3: CASSPHAGMGYQPQHF. The CDR3 nucleotides are TGTGCCAGCAGCCCCCATGCAGGGATGGGTTATCAGCCCCAGCATTTT.

The rearrangement links TRBV6-5 to TRBJ1-4; tentative D call: TRBD1 (6 bases). This CDR3 is 14 amino acids long. Germline CDR1 is MNHEY and CDR2 is SVGAGI. The V end lost 10 bases, the J end lost 3 bases, and 15 bases lay between the germline ends. CDR3 amino acids: CATSLDRSNEKLFF. For the CDR3, the DNA is TGTGCCACCTCCCTCGACAGGTCTAATGAAAAACTGTTTTTT.

This clone has only one observation. This CDR3 is CASSLGGTATNEKLFF. In nucleotides, the CDR3 is TGTGCCAGCAGCTTAGGCGGCACCGCAACTAATGAAAAACTGTTTTTT. The chain combines TRBV7-9 with TRBJ1-4; D is ambiguous. Germline CDR1 reads SEHNR; CDR2 reads FQNEAQ (reference sequence). This CDR3 contains 16 residues. Deletions cut 1 base from V and 0 bases from J, with 9 bases between.

V usage is TRBV7-9 and J usage is TRBJ2-7; 8 positions match TRBD1. This CDR3 region has 14 residues. J lost 5 bases, V lost 7 bases, and 10 bases had no gene match. Germline CDR1 SEHNR, CDR2 FQNEAQ (reference sequence). CDR3 amino acids: CASNPGGVVHEQYF. For the CDR3, the DNA is TGTGCCAGCAATCCAGGGGGCGTTGTCCACGAGCAGTACTTC.

The chain is built from TRBV2 and TRBJ2-2; TRBD2 matches 8 bases. The CDR3 runs to 14 residues. Losses at the gene ends were 8 bases for V and 6 bases for J; bases not matched to a gene: 8. Per the germline V gene, CDR1 is SNHLY and CDR2 is FYNNEI. The CDR3 reads CASWRAGEAGELFF. DNA of the CDR3: TGTGCCAGCTGGCGAGCGGGGGAAGCCGGGGAGCTGTTTTTT.

The chain combines TRBV7-9 with TRBJ2-7; possible D gene TRBD2, 6 bases. Germline-derived CDR1 and CDR2 are SEHNR and FQNEAQ (reference sequence). The length of the CDR3 is 14 residues. V lost 3 bases, J lost 1 base, and 10 bases lay in between. DNA for the CDR3: TGTGCCAGCAGCTTGGGGGGTGCGTCCTACGAGCAGTACTTC. Encoded protein: CASSLGGASYEQYF.

The CDR3 DNA reads TGTGCCACCAGTAGACGGGATAATTCACCCCTCCACTTT. Translated, it gives CATSRRDNSPLHF. The chain links TRBV15 to TRBJ1-6, with D unresolved. This CDR3 has 13 amino acids. Germline CDR1 and CDR2: LNHNV and YYDKDF (reference sequence). V lost 6 bases to trimming and J lost 5 bases, with 8 bases between them.

Points on this clone: This CDR3 is also generated by other DNA sequences in the sample. V and J are TRBV4-1 and TRBJ1-2, with 8 nucleotides matching TRBD1. CDR1 MGHRA and CDR2 YSYEKL come from the germline V gene. V shed 4 bases and J 2 bases; nucleotides not matched to a gene: 6. The CDR3 runs 15 residues. In DNA form, the CDR3 reads TGCGCCAGCAGCCCCTCGACAGGGGAGAACTATGGCTACACCTTC. Its translation: CASSPSTGENYGYTF.

This clone has just one count. The same CDR3 can be traced to other DNA sequences in this sample. The chain employs TRBV6-5 and TRBJ2-7; 7 nucleotides line up with TRBD1. The J segment lost 4 bases and the V segment lost 2 bases, leaving 2 bases of the junction unmatched. The CDR3 length is 13 residues. The germline V gene encodes CDR1 MNHEY and CDR2 SVGAGI. CDR3 in amino acids: CASSYRGPYEQYF. CDR3 sequence (DNA): TGTGCCAGCAGTTACAGGGGGCCGTACGAGCAGTACTTC.

The chain recombines TRBV20-1 with TRBJ1-2; D remains ambiguous. CDR1 is DFQATT and CDR2 is SNEGSKA in the germline V gene (reference sequence). The CDR3 loop spans 16 amino acids. V lost 3 bases, J lost 8 bases, and 25 bases lay in between. The CDR3 sequence: CSASTLEVVPERGYTF. CDR3 nucleotide sequence: TGCAGTGCTAGTACCCTTGAAGTCGTCCCAGAAAGAGGCTACACCTTC.

CDR3 coding DNA: TGTGCCAGCATTAACCGGGACAGGGGGAATCAGCCCCAGCATTTT. Translated: CASINRDRGNQPQHF. The rearrangement links TRBV21-1 to TRBJ1-5; the D call in the table, TRBD1, was not verified against the DNA. TRBV21-1 is designated a pseudogene. The CDR3 has 15 amino acids.

The gene calls are TRBV2 and TRBJ1-5; D perhaps matches TRBD1 (5 bases). Germline loops: CDR1 SNHLY, CDR2 FYNNEI. V was shortened by 6 bases and J by 2 bases, with 20 bases between the two germline ends. The CDR3 loop spans 17 amino acids. CDR3 nucleotides: TGTGCCAGCAGCGCCCAACTCGGGGGATCGGGCAATCAGCCCCAGCATTTT. It codes for CASSAQLGGSGNQPQHF. The entire variable domain, with the rest obtained from reference TRBV2 and TRBJ1-5, is as follows: EPEVTQTPSHQVTQMGQEVILRCVPISNHLYFYWYRQILGQKVEFLVSFYNNEISEKSEIFDDQFSVERPDGSNFTLKIRSTKLEDSAMYFCASSAQLGGSGNQPQHFGDGTRLSIL.

The J gene is TRBJ1-1, the V gene TRBV10-3; 10 bases agree with TRBD1. In germline, CDR1 is ENHRY, CDR2 SYGVKD. Losses at the gene ends were 3 bases for V and 5 bases for J; bases not matched to a gene: 12. The CDR3 spans 17 residues. The CDR3 sequence: CAISDTGTGVAGTEAFF. The CDR3, as DNA: TGTGCCATCAGTGACACCGGGACAGGGGTCGCCGGGACTGAAGCTTTCTTT.

This rearrangement joins TRBV6-4 to TRBJ2-1, with 9 positions matching TRBD1. The CDR3 loop spans 16 amino acids. The germline V gene encodes CDR1 MRHNA and CDR2 SNTAGT. V was clipped by 6 bases and J by 4 bases; unmatched bases: 10. CDR3 sequence (DNA): TGTGCCAGCAGCCCCACCGGGACAGGGAGATACAATGAGCAGTTCTTC. Its protein is CASSPTGTGRYNEQFF.

The rearrangement joins TRBV10-3 to TRBJ2-7; a weak D match, TRBD1 (6 bases). This CDR3 spans 12 amino acids. CDR1 is ENHRY, CDR2 SYGVKD, per germline. Trimming cost V 10 bases and J 3 bases, with 13 bases left between them. The DNA of the CDR3 is TGTGCCACTGGACAGATCTACTACGAGCAGTACTTC. This translates into CATGQIYYEQYF.

V and J are TRBV24-1 and TRBJ2-3; weak D call: TRBD1 (6 bases). The V gene lost 0 bases and the J gene lost 3 bases, with 9 bases spanning the gap. CDR1 is KGHDR and CDR2 is SFDVKD in the germline V gene. This CDR3 has 15 amino acids. The CDR3 region is CATSDLTTGTDTQYF. CDR3 nucleotide sequence: TGTGCCACCAGTGATTTGACTACAGGGACAGATACGCAGTATTTT.

The V and J genes are TRBV5-1 and TRBJ1-1; 7 bases line up with TRBD1. Germline V gives CDR1 SGHRS, CDR2 YFSETQ. The CDR3 totals 15 residues. V shed 7 bases and J 0 bases; nucleotides not matched to a gene: 9. The CDR3 DNA reads TGCGCCAGCGTTGAAAAAACAGGGGTGAACACTGAAGCTTTCTTT. It yields the protein CASVEKTGVNTEAFF.

This chain uses TRBV11-3 with TRBJ2-1; D possibly corresponds to TRBD2 (6 bases). V lost 5 bases, J lost 0 bases, and 14 bases lay in between. CDR3 length equals 16 residues. CDR1 and CDR2 (germline): SGHNT, YENEEA. CDR3 bases: TGTGCCAGCAGCCCCCAACCCGGGAGCTCCTACAATGAGCAGTTCTTC. Translation: CASSPQPGSSYNEQFF. Looking up the rest from reference TRBV11-3 and TRBJ2-1 gives the full variable domain: EAGVVQSPRYKIIEKKQPVAFWCNPISGHNTLYWYLQNLGQGPELLIRYENEEAVDDSQLPKDRFSAERLKGVDSTLKIQPAELGDSAVYLCASSPQPGSSYNEQFFGPGTRLTVL.

The J gene is TRBJ2-1, the V gene TRBV12-5, with D possibly being TRBD2 (7 bases). Between the trimmed V and J ends, which lost 2 bases and 2 bases, there was a span of 16 bases. Germline CDR1 is LGHNT and CDR2 is FRNRAP. This CDR3 has 17 residues. The CDR3 here is CASGLNGGTPTYNEQFF. CDR3 DNA sequence: TGTGCTAGTGGTTTGAACGGGGGGACACCTACCTACAATGAGCAGTTCTTC.

This rearrangement joins TRBV7-2 to TRBJ1-2; a possible D gene is TRBD1 (6 bases). Germline V lookup: CDR1 SGHTA, CDR2 FQGNSA. The CDR3 runs 15 residues. Trimming took off 0 bases at V and 0 bases at J, with 8 bases between the two ends. Here the CDR3 DNA reads TGTGCCAGCAGCTTAGCTGGGACACCTAACTATGGCTACACCTTC. This encodes CASSLAGTPNYGYTF. The full variable domain, completed using reference TRBV7-2 and TRBJ1-2, is GAGVSQSPSNKVTEKGKDVELRCDPISGHTALYWYRQSLGQGLEFLIYFQGNSAPDKSGLPSDRFSAERTGGSVSTLTIQRTQQEDSAVYLCASSLAGTPNYGYTFGSGTRLTVV.

The gene calls are TRBV7-3 and TRBJ2-1, with 11 bases lining up with TRBD2. CDR3 length: 16 amino acids. The ends lost 2 bases at V and 12 bases at J; junction bases unmatched: 12. CDR1 SGHTA and CDR2 FQGTGA come from the germline V gene. DNA of the CDR3: TGTGCCAGCAGCTTAGACCAGGCTAGCGGGGGGTCGTTGCAGTTCTTC. Protein sequence: CASSLDQASGGSLQFF. Combining the CDR3 with reference TRBV7-3 and TRBJ2-1 gives the whole variable domain GAGVSQTPSNKVTEKGKYVELRCDPISGHTALYWYRQSLGQGPEFLIYFQGTGAADDSGLPNDRFFAVRPEGSVSTLKIQRTERGDSAVYLCASSLDQASGGSLQFFGPGTRLTVL.

The chain links TRBV3-1 (or the pseudogene TRBV3-2) to TRBJ1-1; unclear D gene. The CDR3 has 15 amino acids. V lost 0 bases and J 0 bases, leaving 8 bases between the germline ends. The germline V gene encodes CDR1 LGHDT and CDR2 YNNKEL (reference sequence). In nucleotides, the CDR3 is TGTGCCAGCAGCCAAGAATCATCTATGAACACTGAAGCTTTCTTT. Translation: CASSQESSMNTEAFF.

The rearrangement uses TRBV3-1 (or the pseudogene TRBV3-2) and TRBJ2-5; D remains ambiguous. V shed 5 bases and J shed 2 bases, with 15 bases lying between them. CDR1 LGHDT and CDR2 YNNKEL come from the germline V gene (reference sequence). The CDR3 loop spans 15 amino acids. CDR3 amino acids: CASSFLGRWQETQYF. CDR3 nucleotide sequence: TGTGCCAGCAGCTTCCTTGGGCGCTGGCAAGAGACCCAGTACTTC.

The chain links TRBV3-1 (or the pseudogene TRBV3-2) to TRBJ2-1; 8 bases align to TRBD2. The trim removed 2 bases at V and 2 bases at J, leaving 5 bases unmatched. Germline-derived CDR1 and CDR2 are LGHDT and YNNKEL (reference sequence). This CDR3 is built from 16 residues. The CDR3 loop reads CASSQYPGGAYNEQFF. The CDR3 DNA sequence: TGTGCCAGCAGCCAATACCCCGGGGGGGCCTACAATGAGCAGTTCTTC.

The J gene is TRBJ1-6, the V gene TRBV7-9; 7 bases map to TRBD1. This CDR3 is 15 amino acids long. Germline V lookup: CDR1 SEHNR, CDR2 FQNEAQ (reference sequence). V shed 5 bases, J shed 9 bases, and the junction held 10 bases outside the gene matches. The CDR3 sequence: CASSPRTGSASPLHF. The CDR3 region has the DNA TGTGCCAGCAGCCCTCGGACAGGTTCGGCTTCACCCCTCCACTTT. The entire variable domain, with the rest obtained from reference TRBV7-9 and TRBJ1-6, is as follows: DTGVSQNPRHKITKRGQNVTFRCDPISEHNRLYWYRQTLGQGPEFLTYFQNEAQLEKSRLLSDRFSAERPKGSFSTLEIQRTEQGDSAMYLCASSPRTGSASPLHFGNGTRLTVT.

The genes are TRBV2 and TRBJ1-2; D gene ambiguous. This CDR3 spans 14 amino acids. V lost 3 bases and J lost 0, with 8 bases in between. The germline V gene encodes CDR1 SNHLY and CDR2 FYNNEI. The CDR3 sequence is CASSDQMANYGYTF. The CDR3 DNA is TGTGCCAGCAGTGACCAGATGGCTAACTATGGCTACACCTTC.

V and J are TRBV6-5 and TRBJ2-4, with 8 bases lining up with TRBD1. CDR1 is MNHEY and CDR2 is SVGAGI in the germline V gene. J lost 4 bases, V lost 5 bases, and 7 bases had no gene match. The CDR3 sequence is 15 residues long. The CDR3 spells CASSRTGQGKNIQYF. The CDR3 region has the DNA TGTGCCAGCAGTCGCACCGGACAGGGAAAAAACATTCAGTACTTC.

This rearrangement joins TRBV7-9 to TRBJ2-3; D is uncertain. Per germline, CDR1 SEHNR and CDR2 FQNEAQ (reference sequence). V lost 5 bases and J lost 2, with 5 bases in between. CDR3 size: 12 residues. CDR3 sequence (DNA): TGTGCCAGCAGCCCCATCACAGATACGCAGTATTTT. Translation gives CASSPITDTQYF.

The chain joins TRBV19 to TRBJ2-2; the D gene is possibly TRBD1 (6 bases). Trimming pared 4 bases from V and 5 bases from J, leaving 26 bases between. This CDR3 has 19 amino acids. CDR1 and CDR2 from the germline V gene are LNHDA and SQIVND (reference sequence). DNA for the CDR3: TGTGCCAGTAGTAACCTCCGGGACAAGAAAAATCTTAGGACCGGGGAGCTGTTTTTT. Amino acids: CASSNLRDKKNLRTGELFF.

The chain recombines TRBV7-2 with TRBJ2-7; D perhaps matches TRBD2 (7 bases). Trimming cost V 1 base and J 4 bases, with 11 bases left between them. The CDR3 runs 14 residues. CDR1 is SGHTA and CDR2 is FQGNSA in the germline V gene. CDR3 nucleotide sequence: TGTGCCAGCAGCTTAGACGGGGGGCGGTACGAGCAGTACTTC. This translates into CASSLDGGRYEQYF.

CDR3 in amino acids: CASGPRGAHTDTQYF. CDR3 DNA: TGTGCTAGTGGTCCGCGGGGGGCTCACACAGATACGCAGTATTTT. The chain employs TRBV12-5 and TRBJ2-3; the match to TRBD2 covers 8 bases. With 5 bases clipped from V and 2 bases from J, the junction kept 6 bases outside the gene matches. The CDR3 has 15 amino acids. Germline-derived CDR1 and CDR2 are LGHNT and FRNRAP.